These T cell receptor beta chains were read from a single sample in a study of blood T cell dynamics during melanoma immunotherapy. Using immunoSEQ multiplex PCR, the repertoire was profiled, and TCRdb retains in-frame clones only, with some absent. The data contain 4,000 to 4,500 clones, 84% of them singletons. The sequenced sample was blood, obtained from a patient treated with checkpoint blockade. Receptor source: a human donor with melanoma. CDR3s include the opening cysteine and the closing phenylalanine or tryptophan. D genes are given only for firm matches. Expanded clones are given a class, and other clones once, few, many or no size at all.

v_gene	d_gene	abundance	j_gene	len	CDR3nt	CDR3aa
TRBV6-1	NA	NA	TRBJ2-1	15	TGTGCCAGCAGTGAGTCTCCCACAGGCCACAATGAGCAGTTCTTC	CASSESPTGHNEQFF
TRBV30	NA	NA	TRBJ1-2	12	TGTGCCTGGACCAGGGTTGGCTATGGCTACACCTTC	CAWTRVGYGYTF
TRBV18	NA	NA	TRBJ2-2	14	TGTGCCAGCTCACCACAGAGTAACACCGGGGAGCTGTTTTTT	CASSPQSNTGELFF
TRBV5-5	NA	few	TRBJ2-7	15	TGTGCCAGCAGCGCCGGGGGTACCCCCTCCTACGAGCAGTACTTC	CASSAGGTPSYEQYF
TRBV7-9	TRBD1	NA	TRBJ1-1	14	TGTGCCAGCAGCTTCTTAGGGACAGACACTGAAGCTTTCTTT	CASSFLGTDTEAFF
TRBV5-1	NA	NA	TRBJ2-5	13	TGCGCCAGCAGCTTGGGGGGGGGCGAGACCCAGTACTTC	CASSLGGGETQYF
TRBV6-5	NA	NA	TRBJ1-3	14	TGTGCCAGCAGCCGTAGGGAGCGAGGAAACACCATATATTTT	CASSRRERGNTIYF
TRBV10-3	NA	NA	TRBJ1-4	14	TGTGCCATCAGTGAAGTAGGTAAAAATGAAAAACTGTTTTTT	CAISEVGKNEKLFF
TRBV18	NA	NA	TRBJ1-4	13	TGTGCCAGCTCCCCCCAGGGAGACGAAAAACTGTTTTTT	CASSPQGDEKLFF
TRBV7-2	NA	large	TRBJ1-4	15	TGTGCCAGCAGCCCCGGGACCAACAGGAATGAAAAACTGTTTTTT	CASSPGTNRNEKLFF
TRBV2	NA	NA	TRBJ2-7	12	TGTGCCAGCATGCCAGGGAAAAACGAGCAGTACTTC	CASMPGKNEQYF
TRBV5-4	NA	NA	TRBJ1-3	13	TGTGCCAGCAGCCAGGGCTCTGGAAACACCATATATTTT	CASSQGSGNTIYF
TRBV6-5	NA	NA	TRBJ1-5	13	TGTGCCAGCAGTTACGGAAACCATCAGCCCCAGCATTTT	CASSYGNHQPQHF
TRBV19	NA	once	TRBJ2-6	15	TGTGCCAGCCACCGGGAGCGAGGTGGGGCCAACGTCCTGACTTTC	CASHRERGGANVLTF
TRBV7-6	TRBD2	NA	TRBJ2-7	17	TGTGCCAGCAGCTTAGCGTCTAGCGGGGGAACTCCCTACGAGCAGTACTTC	CASSLASSGGTPYEQYF
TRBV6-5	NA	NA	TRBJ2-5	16	TGTGCCAGCAGTTACTCGTGGGCGATAGTACAAGAGAGCCAGTACTTC	CASSYSWAIVQESQYF
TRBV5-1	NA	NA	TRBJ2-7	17	TGCGCCAGCAGCCGGTCCCTCGGGGCGGGGGCCTCCTACGAGCAGTACTTC	CASSRSLGAGASYEQYF
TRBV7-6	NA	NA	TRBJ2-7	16	TGTGCCAGCAGCTTAGCGTCGGGGACGACCACCTACGAGCAGTACTTC	CASSLASGTTTYEQYF
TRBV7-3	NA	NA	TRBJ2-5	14	TGTGCCAGCAGCCCCCAGCCAGGCCAAGAGACCCAGTACTTC	CASSPQPGQETQYF
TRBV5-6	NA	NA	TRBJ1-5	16	TGTGCCAGCAGCTTGGAGGGGGGTTATAGCAATCAGCCCCAGCATTTT	CASSLEGGYSNQPQHF
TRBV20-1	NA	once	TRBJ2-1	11	TGCAGTGCGCCATACTACAATGAGCAGTTCTTC	CSAPYYNEQFF
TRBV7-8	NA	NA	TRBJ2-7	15	TGTGCCAGCAGCTTAGGGGGGGCAAACTCCTACGAGCAGTACTTC	CASSLGGANSYEQYF
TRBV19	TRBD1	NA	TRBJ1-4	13	TGTGCCAGTACTGACAGGGGTGGTGAAAAACTGTTTTTT	CASTDRGGEKLFF
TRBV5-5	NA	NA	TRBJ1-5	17	TGTGCCAGCAGTACTCAGCTTTCAACACTTAGCAATCAGCCCCAGCATTTT	CASSTQLSTLSNQPQHF
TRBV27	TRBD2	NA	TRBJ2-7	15	TGTGCCAGCAGGGGGACTAGCGGTTCCTCCTACGAGCAGTACTTC	CASRGTSGSSYEQYF
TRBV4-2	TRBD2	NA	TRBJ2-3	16	TGTGCCAGCAGCCAAGAGAGAGCGGGGGGCGGAGATACGCAGTATTTT	CASSQERAGGGDTQYF
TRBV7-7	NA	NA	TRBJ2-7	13	TGTGCTAGCAGCTTAGAACGGGGGAACGAGCAGTACTTC	CASSLERGNEQYF
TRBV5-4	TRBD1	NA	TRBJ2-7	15	TGTGCCAGCAGCCCCGGACAGGGAACAACCTACGAGCAGTACTTC	CASSPGQGTTYEQYF
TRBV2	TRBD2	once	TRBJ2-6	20	TGTGCCAGCAGTGAACCGCTAGCGGCTAGCGGGGACTCTGGGGCCAACGTCCTGACTTTC	CASSEPLAASGDSGANVLTF
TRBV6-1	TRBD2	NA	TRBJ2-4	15	TGTGCCAGCAGTGAAGCGCGGGGGGCCAAAAACATTCAGTACTTC	CASSEARGAKNIQYF
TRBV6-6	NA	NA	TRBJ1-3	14	TGTGCCAGCAGTTTCACAGGACAAGGAAACACCATATATTTT	CASSFTGQGNTIYF
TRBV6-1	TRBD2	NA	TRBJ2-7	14	TGTGCCAGCAAGGATAGCGGGGACTCCTACGAGCAGTACTTC	CASKDSGDSYEQYF
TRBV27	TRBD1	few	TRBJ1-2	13	TGTGCCAGCAGTTTTCGACAGGGGGATGGCTACACCTTC	CASSFRQGDGYTF
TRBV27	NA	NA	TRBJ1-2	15	TGTGCCACCTCAGAACAGGGTGGAGCTAACTATGGCTACACCTTC	CATSEQGGANYGYTF
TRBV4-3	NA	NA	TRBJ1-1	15	TGCGCCAGCAGCCAAGAAGCAGGGTCGAACACTGAAGCTTTCTTT	CASSQEAGSNTEAFF
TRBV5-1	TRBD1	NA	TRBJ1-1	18	TGCGCCAGCAGCTTGGTGGTTTTCAGGGGGGTTAAAGGCACTGAAGCTTTCTTT	CASSLVVFRGVKGTEAFF
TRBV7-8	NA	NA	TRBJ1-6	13	TGTGCCAGCAGCTTAGCTCAGAATTCACCCCTCCACTTT	CASSLAQNSPLHF
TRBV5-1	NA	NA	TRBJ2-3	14	TGCGCCAGCAGCCCCTCGACCAGCACAGATACGCAGTATTTT	CASSPSTSTDTQYF
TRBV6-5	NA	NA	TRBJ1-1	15	TGTGCCAGCAGTTACGCAAGAGGGGCGAGGGCTGAAGCTTTCTTT	CASSYARGARAEAFF
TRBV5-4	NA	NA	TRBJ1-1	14	TGTGCCAGCAGCTTGGCAGACGGTCAAAGCCGCTCTTTCTTT	CASSLADGQSRSFF
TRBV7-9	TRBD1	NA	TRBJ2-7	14	TGTGCCAGCAGCTTAGAGGGACAGGGTTACGAGCAGTACTTC	CASSLEGQGYEQYF